This TCR beta chain was identified in a study of T cell responses to AZD1222 COVID-19 vaccine. Between the trimmed V and J ends, which lost 7 bases and 4 bases, there was a span of 10 bases. This CDR3 comprises 11 residues. The germline CDR1 and CDR2 sequences are DFQATT and SNEGSKA (reference sequence). Here immunoSEQ multiplex PCR was the method, and the copy in TCRdb shows in-frame clones only, minus some. Its table records over 120,000 clones. This receptor was taken from an adult in good health. The sequencing sample was made of peripheral blood. The chain uses TRBV20-1 and TRBJ1-1, with D hard to call. The CDR3 loop is CSGAGATEAFF. For the CDR3, the DNA is TGCAGTGGGGCCGGCGCCACTGAAGCTTTCTTT.